This T cell receptor (beta chain) appears in the sequencing data of a study of OX40 agonist ivuxolimab in advanced cancers. Study details: A diagnosis of hepatocellular carcinoma, melanoma, renal cell or head and neck cancer was present in dose-escalation patients. Two patients with cutaneous melanoma and one with hepatocellular carcinoma, three in total, showed partial responses.

Study observations and caveats: CD8+ T cells were the subset that, on average, had more expanded clones than CD4+. At 0.1 to 3.0 mg/kg and by week 6, CD4+ and CD8+ T cells in the blood had expanded clonally.

A word on this clone: Antigen: not known.

Profiled with immunoSEQ multiplex PCR; TCRdb holds only in-frame clones, not every one. The sample consists of 60,000 or so clones, roughly 85% of them appearing once. Trimming took 8 bases from V and 2 from J; bases not matched to a gene: 10. The CDR3 has 16 residues. CDR1 SNHLY and CDR2 FYNNEI come from the germline V gene. This chain uses TRBV2 with TRBJ2-5, with TRBD2 matching 11 bases. The sequences come from CD4+ or CD8+ T cells sorted from blood, collected in a trial of the OX40 agonist ivuxolimab. This sequence originates from an adult with an advanced solid tumor such as melanoma, head and neck, liver or kidney cancer. CDR3: CASPAEASGGQETQYF. The DNA of the CDR3 is TGTGCCAGCCCCGCGGAGGCTAGCGGGGGGCAAGAGACCCAGTACTTC.